This T cell receptor (beta chain) was sequenced in a study of blood T cells in healthy people across ages. The study's findings and limits: A strong correlation between TCR beta diversity and naive T cell percentage was seen.

Total RNA was isolated from each sample in quantities of at least 6 micrograms. The germline V gene encodes CDR1 MGHDK and CDR2 SYGVNS. The CDR3 is 13 residues long. Note on this clonotype: Its antigen is unidentified. One end of the junction fails to match germline, which may point to a read error.

Next came a second PCR, run for about 7 to 12 cycles, which used a sample-barcoded 5' primer along with a J-beta primer mix. Each CDR3 protein gets one entry after TCRdb re-called the 5' RACE reads with MiXCR. In the table there are about 760,000 distinct CDR3 sequences, approximately 60% of which are singletons. The sample taken for sequencing was blood. The chain uses TRBV25-1 and TRBJ1-2; no clear D. This sequence originates from a man aged 35-49 years in good health. DNA of the CDR3: TGTGCCAGCAGGGAATACACAGCGTATGGCTACACCTTC. Its protein is CASREYTAYGYTF.